These 26 T cell receptor beta chains came from one sample sequenced in a study of cytomegalovirus exposure and HLA in healthy donors. PCR primers comprised 60 Vbeta and 13 Jbeta primers. TCRdb's copy holds only in-frame clones and misses some; the assay was immunoSEQ multiplex PCR. This table holds around 99,000 clones, over 60% found once. The sequenced material came from PBMCs. The receptors here all came from a male donor in good health and CMV-seronegative.

V usage is TRBV29-1 and J usage is TRBJ2-1; 13 positions agree with TRBD2. Unmatched junction bases numbered 10, after V lost 0 bases and J lost 5 bases. Per germline, CDR1 SQVTM and CDR2 ANQGSEA. The CDR3 has 18 amino acids. The CDR3 sequence: CSVEDPWTSGSVDNEQFF. CDR3 DNA sequence: TGCAGCGTTGAAGATCCCTGGACTAGCGGGAGTGTAGACAATGAGCAGTTCTTC.

The rearrangement uses TRBV6-5 and TRBJ2-5; D unclear. The last part of the DNA fits TRBJ2-7 better; the J call may be wrong. Germline V lookup: CDR1 MNHEY, CDR2 SVGAGI. This CDR3 spans 13 amino acids. CDR3 region: CASSYSDRYEQYF. The CDR3 DNA is TGTGCCAGCAGTTACAGCGACCGGTACGAGCAGTACTTC.

Only a few counts were recorded for this clone. The V call is TRBV30, the J call TRBJ2-5, with TRBD2 matching 8 bases. Trimming at V came to 2 bases and at J to 4 bases, leaving 3 bases not matched to a gene. The CDR3 is 13 amino acids. Germline lookup yields CDR1 GTSNPN and CDR2 SVGIG (reference sequence). CDR3 nucleotides: TGTGCCTGGAGTAGCCGGGGGGGAGAGACCCAGTACTTC. Its protein is CAWSSRGGETQYF.

The gene calls are TRBV27 and TRBJ2-5; perhaps TRBD2 as D (5 bases). Between the trimmed V and J ends, which lost 7 bases and 0 bases, there was a span of 15 bases. This CDR3 is 15 amino acids long. Germline V gene lookup returns CDR1 MNHEY and CDR2 SMNVEV (reference sequence). DNA of the CDR3: TGTGCCAGCACCACGTTAGGCGGGTACCAAGAGACCCAGTACTTC. It yields the protein CASTTLGGYQETQYF.

The chain couples TRBV20-1 to TRBJ2-3; D not resolved. The CDR3 is 11 residues long. V shed 3 bases and J shed 1 base, with 2 bases lying between them. Germline CDR1 reads DFQATT; CDR2 reads SNEGSKA (reference sequence). The CDR3 loop is CSASGTDTQYF. Here the CDR3 DNA reads TGCAGTGCTAGCGGCACAGATACGCAGTATTTT.

The chain uses TRBV6-1 and TRBJ1-5; 7 nucleotides agree with TRBD1. The CDR3 runs to 15 residues. V lost 8 bases to trimming and J lost 6 bases; unmatched junction nucleotides: 13. Germline values: CDR1 MNHNS, CDR2 SASEGT. CDR3 amino acids: CASLTRQGFSQPQHF. CDR3 in DNA: TGTGCCAGCTTAACGCGACAGGGTTTCTCTCAGCCCCAGCATTTT.

This sequence joins TRBV25-1 and TRBJ1-2, with unresolved D. The germline V gene has CDR1 MGHDK and CDR2 SYGVNS. CDR3 length: 13 residues. Trimming left V 9 bases short and J 2 bases short, with 13 bases between. Here the CDR3 reads CASSSWENYGYTF. CDR3 nucleotide sequence: TGTGCCAGTTCATCGTGGGAGAACTATGGCTACACCTTC.

V usage is TRBV28 and J usage is TRBJ2-1; D call uncertain. Trimming removed 8 bases from V and 4 bases from J, with 6 bases in between. Germline V gene sequence: CDR1 MDHEN, CDR2 SYDVKM. The CDR3 contains 11 residues. The CDR3 nucleotides read TGTGCCAGCCGAGGATACAATGAGCAGTTCTTC. Protein sequence: CASRGYNEQFF.

Worth noting for this clone: One end of the junction does not line up with germline, which may come from a read error. The gene calls are TRBV19 and TRBJ2-5; possibly TRBD1 for D (7 bases). The end of the DNA fits TRBJ2-7 better, so the J call may be wrong. This CDR3 spans 15 amino acids. Germline loops: CDR1 LNHDA, CDR2 SQIVND (reference sequence). The CDR3 region is CASSASTGRSFEQYF. The CDR3 DNA reads as TGTGCCAGTAGTGCGTCGACAGGGAGGTCCTTCGAGCAGTACTTC.

The chain recombines TRBV18 with TRBJ2-2, with 13 nucleotides matching TRBD2. The germline CDR1 and CDR2 sequences are KGHSH and LQKENI. The trim removed 6 bases at V and 9 bases at J, leaving 10 bases unmatched. The CDR3 spans 16 residues. As DNA, the CDR3 is TGTGCCAGCTCTCCGGGACTAGCGGGATTACACCGGGAGCTGTTTTTT. This codes for CASSPGLAGLHRELFF.

The genes are TRBV19 and TRBJ2-1; TRBD1 agrees at 8 bases. J was trimmed by 8 bases and V by 1 base; bases with no gene match: 7. Germline CDR1 and CDR2: LNHDA and SQIVND (reference sequence). This CDR3 has 15 residues. The CDR3 sequence is CASSIVDRGEDEQFF. The DNA of the CDR3 is TGTGCCAGTAGTATAGTTGACAGGGGTGAAGATGAGCAGTTCTTC.

The chain is built from TRBV7-6 and TRBJ2-2; 7 nucleotides line up with TRBD2. This CDR3 region has 18 residues. V was clipped by 4 bases and J by 5 bases; unmatched bases: 16. Looked up from germline, CDR1 is SGHVS and CDR2 is FNYEAQ. The CDR3 here is CASSSETGRRGRTGELFF. As DNA, the CDR3 is TGTGCCAGCAGCTCGGAAACGGGACGGCGGGGGAGGACCGGGGAGCTGTTTTTT.

The chain has TRBV6-5 and TRBJ1-2, with 7 bases fitting TRBD1. This CDR3 contains 16 residues. The germline V gene has CDR1 MNHEY and CDR2 SVGAGI. After removal of 2 bases from V and 2 bases from J, the junction contained 8 bases not matched to a gene. This chain's CDR3 is CASSYLSVQGNYGYTF. The CDR3, as DNA: TGTGCCAGCAGTTACCTGAGCGTACAGGGGAACTATGGCTACACCTTC.

The V gene is TRBV10-3, the J gene TRBJ2-7, with TRBD2 as a possible D gene (6 bases). CDR1 ENHRY and CDR2 SYGVKD come from the germline V gene. The CDR3 totals 17 residues. Trimming shortened V by 3 bases and J by 0 bases, and 18 bases separated the two germline ends. CDR3 in DNA: TGTGCCATCAGTGATTTAGGAGGGGCTACGAGCTCCTACGAGCAGTACTTC. Translating it yields CAISDLGGATSSYEQYF.

CDR3 nucleotides: TGTGCCAGCAGGAGGGAGGGCTGGGTAGATACGCAGTATTTT. It encodes CASRREGWVDTQYF. The J gene is TRBJ2-3, the V gene TRBV7-8; 7 positions agree with TRBD2. In germline, CDR1 is SGHVS, CDR2 FQNEAQ. J lost 5 bases, V lost 6 bases, and 8 bases had no gene match. The CDR3 length is 14 residues.

This clone has just a few counts. The chain couples TRBV13 to TRBJ2-7, with D perhaps matching TRBD1 (6 bases). The CDR3 has 18 residues. The germline gives CDR1 PRHDT, CDR2 FYEKMQ (reference sequence). Trimming shortened V by 5 bases and J by 3 bases, and 26 bases separated the two germline ends. CDR3 DNA sequence: TGTGCCAGCAGCCCGCGGCCGGGACAAATTTCAATCAGCTACGAGCAGTACTTC. It codes for CASSPRPGQISISYEQYF.

This clone was observed a handful of times. The gene calls are TRBV7-9 and TRBJ1-1; D is possibly TRBD1 (6 bases). The CDR3 is made up of 14 amino acids. The V gene's germline CDR1 is SEHNR and CDR2 FQNEAQ (reference sequence). The V gene lost 0 bases and the J gene lost 7 bases, with 12 bases spanning the gap. CDR3 sequence (DNA): TGTGCCAGCAGCTTAGCCAACAGGGATAATGAAGCTTTCTTT. Protein product: CASSLANRDNEAFF.

The J gene is TRBJ1-1, the V gene TRBV19; 7 bases align to TRBD1. The CDR3 loop spans 13 amino acids. After removal of 10 bases from V and 1 base from J, the junction contained 6 bases not matched to a gene. From germline, CDR1 is LNHDA and CDR2 SQIVND (reference sequence). For the CDR3, the DNA is TGTGCCACTAAGGACAGGCCGAACACTGAAGCTTTCTTT. Translated: CATKDRPNTEAFF.

The genes are TRBV10-3 and TRBJ1-2, with TRBD1 identical over 7 bases. The CDR3 length is 14 residues. Germline V gene data show CDR1 as ENHRY and CDR2 as SYGVKD. J lost 4 bases, V lost 3 bases, and 5 bases had no gene match. The CDR3 sequence is CAISEEGASYGYTF. The DNA for the CDR3 is TGTGCCATCAGTGAAGAGGGGGCGAGCTATGGCTACACCTTC.

The chain links TRBV6-5 to TRBJ1-2, with D hard to call. Germline CDR1 reads MNHEY; CDR2 reads SVGAGI. The V end lost 1 base, the J end lost 4 bases, and 13 bases lay between the germline ends. The CDR3 spans 15 residues. CDR3 loop: CASSYWKGDSYGYTF. Here the CDR3 DNA reads TGTGCCAGCAGTTACTGGAAGGGAGATAGCTATGGCTACACCTTC.

This rearrangement joins TRBV7-2 to TRBJ1-1, with 9 bases fitting TRBD1. V lost 2 bases to trimming and J lost 0 bases; unmatched junction nucleotides: 13. Germline V gene lookup returns CDR1 SGHTA and CDR2 FQGNSA. The length of the CDR3 is 19 residues. CDR3 amino acids: CASSLIPTGGLGMNTEAFF. CDR3 bases: TGTGCCAGCAGCTTAATACCCACAGGGGGCTTGGGGATGAACACTGAAGCTTTCTTT.

Points on this clone: Other nucleotide sequences in the sample specify the same CDR3. The chain is built from TRBV5-1 and TRBJ2-5, with TRBD1 identical over 8 bases. This CDR3 is built from 14 residues. Germline V lookup: CDR1 SGHRS, CDR2 YFSETQ. V was pared by 0 bases and J by 5 bases, with 3 bases of the junction left unmatched. CDR3 sequence: CASSLGTGRETQYF. The CDR3 bases are TGCGCCAGCAGCTTGGGGACAGGGAGGGAGACCCAGTACTTC.

In this sample, this clone turned up a few times. This sequence joins TRBV6-5 and TRBJ2-7, with 9 bases identical to TRBD2. Germline-derived CDR1 and CDR2 are MNHEY and SVGAGI. This CDR3 has 15 residues. The junction had 7 bases not matched to a gene; V was cut back by 7 bases and J by 0 bases. This CDR3 reads CASKTSGSSSYEQYF. CDR3 in DNA: TGTGCCAGCAAGACTAGCGGTTCGAGCTCCTACGAGCAGTACTTC.

The rearrangement uses TRBV27 and TRBJ2-2; the D gene is possibly TRBD2 (5 bases). Germline CDR1 is MNHEY and CDR2 is SMNVEV (reference sequence). The CDR3 runs to 15 residues. V was trimmed by 2 bases and J by 5 bases, leaving 12 bases between them. The CDR3 DNA reads as TGTGCCAGCAGTTTAACTAGTGGAAGTACCGGGGAGCTGTTTTTT. The encoded protein is CASSLTSGSTGELFF.

The genes are TRBV6-5 and TRBJ2-7; the match to TRBD2 covers 10 bases. The germline V gene has CDR1 MNHEY and CDR2 SVGAGI. Trimming at V came to 5 bases and at J to 3 bases, leaving 4 bases not matched to a gene. The CDR3 loop spans 14 amino acids. The CDR3 nucleotides are TGTGCCAGCAGTACCAGCGGGAGGGACTACGAGCAGTACTTC. As protein: CASSTSGRDYEQYF.

V usage is TRBV9 and J usage is TRBJ2-7, with TRBD1 matching over 7 bases. Germline V gene sequence: CDR1 SGDLS, CDR2 YYNGEE. This CDR3 is built from 15 residues. Trimming removed 0 bases from V and 6 bases from J; junction bases left unmatched: 9. The CDR3 sequence is CASSVGTGGIGEQYF. The DNA of the CDR3 is TGTGCCAGCAGCGTAGGGACAGGAGGTATAGGCGAGCAGTACTTC.